This record concerns one TCR beta chain sequence. A single count supports this clone. What antigen it recognizes has not been identified. Per-base qualities were not stored, and no clone one base away is much larger. In total, approximately 700 healthy bone marrow donors made up the cohort. Cohort members were all nominally healthy when sampled, although unrecorded immune exposures were likely present. The donor was CMV seronegative and was included in the group of around 320 seronegative cohort members. Every donor gave a peripheral blood sample, and the peripheral blood mononuclear cells from that sample were used for TCR beta sequencing. Genomic DNA extraction from the blood cell samples was performed with the Qiagen DNeasy Blood Extraction Kit. This sample is part of a study of cytomegalovirus exposure and HLA in healthy donors (dated by TCRdb to 2016 to 2017). For context, the study as a whole: In an earlier analysis of 550 to 750 of the donors, 276 Gb of sequence data and approximately 100 million unique TCR beta sequences from 150 million to 200 million T cells were reported. Approximately 300 gigabases of sequencing data and around 85 million unique TCR sequences made up an early release that covered several hundred HLA-typed donors. Of the roughly 390 genotyped donors, 65% to 90% were placed in the genetic ancestry cluster associated with self-reported Caucasian donors. The study aimed to test whether cataloging public T cell receptors could reveal signatures of past pathogen exposure. The study profiled the T cell repertoires of some 610 subjects by immunosequencing and related them to cytomegalovirus serostatus. Besides the first cohort of approximately 710 subjects, a separate validation cohort made up of around 120 different subjects was used. High-throughput TCR immunosequencing, statistical association of individual TCRs with disease status, and machine learning were combined to predict cytomegalovirus infection status. A later analysis re-examined previously published TCR beta repertoires from just over 650 donors and added high-resolution HLA genotyping to investigate patterns of TCR occurrence. The later analysis used no new phenotypic data to find candidate immune exposures, relying instead on TCR beta sequences and their occurrence across donors. An earlier analysis of about 620 of the donors applied high-throughput TCR beta sequencing to assess whether each TCR beta V gene segment acted as functional or pseudogenic. Donor age, sex, ethnicity and CMV serostatus were compiled alongside the repertoire data. A later genetic analysis used genome-wide SNP genotypes for about 60% of the roughly 700 donors, treating that subset as a discovery cohort. All discovery cohort repertoires had been generated using a single sequencing platform. HLA typing included class I and class II loci at four-digit resolution. Typing coverage differed by locus: A, B, C, DRB1 and DQB1 were typed in about 620-640 donors, DQA1 in 500 to 550, DPA1 in approximately 610, and DPB1 in just under 490. Roughly 5 DR-DQ haplotypes were treated as single units for association and clustering because of strong linkage in the cohort. Among some 410 genotyped donors of the cohort, an average of approximately 240,000 unique TCR beta nucleotide sequences was sequenced per donor, of which about 18% were non-productive. Broader findings and caveats from the paper: According to the authors, the approach could potentially be generalized to other disease states and immunological phenotypes. In a later genetic analysis, a missense DCLRE1C variant was associated with V-gene and J-gene trimming of TCR beta chains, and the association was replicated in an independent cohort. Linkage disequilibrium might explain the correlated functional status among segregating V segments, but an unknown experimental factor could not be ruled out. The earlier analysis of about 600 of the donors excluded 15 to 20 rarely observed V segments, including chromosome 9 orphons, because counts were too low. Compared with the approximately 670-donor mean, donors in an Asian-associated ancestry cluster had fewer N-insertions in productive TCRs, according to a later genetic analysis. Sequencing depth was assumed to be roughly uniform across donors in the presence/absence analyses, though that assumption may not hold. Broadly in line with IMGT annotations, most TCR beta V segments showed up in productive rearrangements about 87% or about 30% of the time in an earlier analysis of approximately 600 of the donors. Most CMV-associated TCR beta chains appeared to be HLA-restricted in a later analysis, and the HLA associations seemed to be driven largely by CMV exposure. A later analysis reported that several top co-occurrence clusters appeared linked to parvovirus B19, influenza, CMV and Epstein-Barr virus. Only TCR beta chains were sequenced in this cohort, and the absence of alpha or paired-chain data limited detectable features. A further reported finding was that TCR beta sequences accurately predicted the HLA-A and HLA-B alleles for most subjects in the first cohort. The classifier was reported to diagnose cytomegalovirus status with high specificity and sensitivity in both the original and validation cohorts. A total of roughly 160 TCR beta chains were listed by the study as associated with cytomegalovirus. A cluster of highly shared sequence variants was judged likely to be a technical artifact of the sequencing pipeline. CMV serostatus was the only immune exposure information available for the cohort. In a later analysis, the rate of TCR association differed among HLA loci, with DRB1 alleles having the most associated TCRs and HLA-C alleles having the fewest. Strong co-occurrence of HLA alleles, especially DR and DQ, made assigning TCR associations to individual alleles difficult. Across donors, most TCR sequences were observed very rarely, whereas some public TCRs were present in many individuals. A later analysis found that HLA-associated TCR beta chains were more clonally expanded and had lower generation probabilities than equally common non-associated chains. At a false discovery rate of 0.05, a later analysis linked roughly 17,000 TCR beta sequences to specific HLA alleles. Because HLA typing was unavailable for some donors at each locus, only the typed subset was used in association tests. A few of the identified cytomegalovirus-associated TCR beta chains were confirmed in vitro to be specific for cytomegalovirus antigens. The 87-base-pair reads could not distinguish some IMGT-functional V segments, including TRBV6-2 and TRBV6-3, so those segments were excluded.

The receptor library was made with the immunoSEQ multiplex PCR assay. For the multiplex PCR, a mixture combining 60 forward primers for TCR Vbeta segments and 13 reverse primers for TCR Jbeta segments was used. The CDR3 region of rearranged TCR beta genes was amplified from genomic DNA by a multiplex PCR assay. Amplified TCR beta libraries were sequenced as 87-base-pair reads on the Illumina HiSeq System. Processing in the source paper ran as follows. Across the roughly 600 repertoires, a later analysis counted 60 million to 90 million unique TCR beta chains, about 10 million of which were shared by at least two donors. To remove PCR and sequencing errors, raw reads were error-corrected and collapsed into unique sequences using a nearest-neighbor algorithm that merged closely related sequences. CDR3 sequences were aligned to IMGT reference sequences to assign V, D and J gene segments. For a sequence to be retained, a match of at least six nucleotides to both a V gene segment and a J gene segment was required. A rearrangement was called productive if the CDR3 had no stop codons and remained in frame with V and J, and every other rearrangement was called non-productive. Following IMGT convention, CDR3 was defined as the stretch from the second conserved V-encoded cysteine to the conserved J-encoded phenylalanine. Sequences without an unambiguous match to a single V gene segment were excluded from the earlier analysis of approximately 600 of the donors. An earlier analysis of a few hundred of the donors classified V segments as functional when productive rearrangements were above 56.7% and as segregating when the standard deviation between donors was above 5%. A statistical classification framework was built to diagnose cytomegalovirus status from the catalog of TCR beta chain sequences. In a later analysis, TCR nucleotide sequences were compared against IMGT/GENE-DB human TR gene sequences so that V and J genes could be assigned. A later analysis assigned CDR3 sequences and most-parsimonious VDJ recombination scenarios with the TCRdist pipeline. A later analysis defined each TCR beta chain by its CDR3 amino acid sequence plus V-gene family, and excluded reads lacking a unique V-gene family. A later analysis removed 450 to 600 highly shared, low-generation-probability nucleotide sequences to deal with suspected cross-contamination and a sequencing artifact. In a later analysis, a clonal expansion index for each public chain was calculated from normalized within-repertoire ranks of inferred template counts. A later analysis computed generation probabilities with a VDJ recombination model fitted to out-of-frame rearrangements, and checked the results against IGoR. Hypergeometric tests were used in a later analysis to score TCR-TCR, TCR-HLA and TCR-CMV co-occurrence, with a repertoire-size bias correction applied to the TCR pairs. To estimate false discovery rates, a later analysis permuted the HLA or CMV assignments 20 times. In a later analysis, co-occurring TCRs were grouped using DBSCAN, with TCRdist sequence similarity added in when clustering inside HLA-allele-positive subsets. For co-occurrence clustering, repertoires with fewer than 30,000 or more than 120,000 public chains were excluded, along with five or six repertoires with anomalous nucleotide sharing. This immuneACCESS table, as held by TCRdb, lists in-frame sequences with V and J called but not all clones. Of the missing ones, under half trace to an unresolved V gene in checked studies; the others have no known cause. V, J and clone size derive from that table, while D and trimming were established from the DNA sequence. The sample table records some 160,000 clones; 80% to 85% of these occur just once. The ten largest clones represent under 2% of the sample.

There are 14 amino acids in the CDR3, from cysteine to phenylalanine inclusive. Here the CDR3 DNA is all that survives: 42 bases in frame from base 1. The germline V gene specifies MDHEN as CDR1 and SYDVKM as CDR2. V is pruned by 7 bases and J by 7 bases, leaving 10 bases of the junction without a gene match. This receptor was taken from a young woman in good health and CMV-seronegative. The V and J segments used are TRBV28 and TRBJ1-2; TRBD1 lines up with 9 middle nucleotides. What was sequenced was PBMCs. The nucleotide sequence reads TGTGCCAGCACATCGGGACAGGGAACGGGTGGCTACACCTTC. The resulting protein is CASTSGQGTGGYTF.